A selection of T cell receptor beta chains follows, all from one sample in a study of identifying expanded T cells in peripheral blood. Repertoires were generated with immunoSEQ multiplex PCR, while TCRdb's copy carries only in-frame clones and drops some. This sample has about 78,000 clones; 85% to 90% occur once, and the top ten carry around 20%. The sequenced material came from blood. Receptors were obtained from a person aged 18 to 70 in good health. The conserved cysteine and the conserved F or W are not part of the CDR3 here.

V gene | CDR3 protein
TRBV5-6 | ASSNRVELHSNQPQH
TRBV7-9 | ASSQDLGSSYEQY
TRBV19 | ASSIDLQYGYT
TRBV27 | ASWGRGEQY
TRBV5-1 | ASSPYPDRVYEQY
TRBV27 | ASSSLAGNQPQH
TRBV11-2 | ASSFASGQYYEQY
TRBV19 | ASRGGEDSGNTIY
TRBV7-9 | ASSTHGTGRETQY
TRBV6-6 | ASSKPVRTTGGYT
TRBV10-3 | AISDSRATNEKLF
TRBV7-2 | ASSSGTPLFYGYT
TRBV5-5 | ASSLSGFTSYGYT
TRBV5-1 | ASSLEGYEQY
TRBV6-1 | ASSRDRLNTEAF
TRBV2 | ASSVKGDGEAF
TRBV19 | ASSMTGRNGYT
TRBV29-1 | SVRQDQAKNIQY
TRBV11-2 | ASSPGLSNQPQH
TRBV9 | ASSVGGLGSYTEAF
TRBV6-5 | ASSGGDSSYNEQF
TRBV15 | ATSRVTGQATEAF
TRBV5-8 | ASSLLGGGGNEKLF
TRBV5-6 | ASSFWGSLMKKGALF
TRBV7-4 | ASSPRAGGSTDTQY
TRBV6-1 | ASSEMWGSVGNTIY
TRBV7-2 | ASSRDRYYEQY
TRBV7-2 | ASSLDPGSEAF
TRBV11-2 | ASSSQFQFIGTHYEQY
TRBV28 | ASNPGVTYGYT
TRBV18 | ASSPRQAWGTDTQY
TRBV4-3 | ASSQVAGGPVGTDTQY
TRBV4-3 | ASSQSTVRTEAF
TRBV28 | ASNPGQLNTEAF
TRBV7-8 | ASSLGSRGTVSYEQY
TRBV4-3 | ASSQWRERRYEQY
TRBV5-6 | ASSSTDTGGYGYT
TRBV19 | ASSSGTGFRSSGANVLT
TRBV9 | ASSRGPLQETQY
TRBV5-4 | ASSLGGGREDTQY
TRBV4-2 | ASSQTSAGVYGYT
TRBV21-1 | ASSKGQVDEQF
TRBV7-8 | ASSLARQDYLGGELF
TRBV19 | ASSIRQGEAF
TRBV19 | ATRTGGLGYT
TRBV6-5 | ASSYLRGGSTDTQY